The 18 T cell receptor beta chains below all came from one sample that was sequenced in a study of shared clonotypes between healthy human individuals (dated by TCRdb to between 2020 and 2021). Preparation of the library involved the immunoSEQ multiplex PCR assay. The table comes from immuneACCESS by way of TCRdb, which keeps in-frame sequences with V and J called. Part of the clones is missing from these tables; in studies checked, under half for an unresolved V gene and the rest for unknown reasons. The sample includes some 2,000,000 clones, with 90% to 97% observed a single time. The top ten clonotypes cover roughly 0.13% of the sample. Sequencing was done on a sample of naive CD4+ T cells sorted from blood. The sample's cell subset or site label is to be understood as: CD45RA+ positively selected. The receptors stem from a man aged 18 to 30 in good health.

The J gene is TRBJ1-2, the V gene TRBV29-1; 9 positions agree with TRBD1. CDR1 and CDR2 (germline): SQVTM, ANQGSEA. There are 15 residues in the CDR3. V trimming: 3 bases; J trimming: 5 bases; junction bases outside the gene matches: 10. DNA for the CDR3: TGCAGCGTTGACCCGGGACAGGGACAATCGTATGGCTACACCTTC. Its translation: CSVDPGQGQSYGYTF.

This chain joins TRBV5-5 and TRBJ1-6; D not resolved. The germline V gene has CDR1 SGHKS and CDR2 YYEKEE (reference sequence). Trimming removed 4 bases at V and 7 bases at J, with 21 bases between. The CDR3 length is 17 residues. The CDR3 here is CASSLIGSLISNSPLHF. The CDR3 nucleotides read TGTGCCAGCAGCCTCATTGGCAGCTTGATCTCAAATTCACCCCTCCACTTT.

The chain joins TRBV18 to TRBJ2-2, with D unclear. Trimming took 3 bases from V and 4 from J, leaving 12 bases between them. Germline V CDR1 and CDR2: KGHSH, LQKENI. The length of the CDR3 is 15 residues. CDR3 region: CASSPLKGPTGELFF. In DNA, the CDR3 is TGTGCCAGCTCACCTTTAAAAGGGCCCACCGGGGAGCTGTTTTTT.

The gene calls are TRBV11-3 and TRBJ2-2, with D uncertain. The CDR3 is 17 amino acids. V was cut by 1 base and J by 1 base, with 13 bases left in between. Germline V gives CDR1 SGHNT, CDR2 YENEEA. Here the CDR3 reads CASSLVKPNGNTGELFF. The CDR3 nucleotides read TGTGCCAGCAGCTTAGTAAAGCCGAACGGGAACACCGGGGAGCTGTTTTTT.

With regard to this clone: The sample holds other DNA sequences that translate to the same CDR3. The rearrangement links TRBV28 to TRBJ1-2; D unclear. The germline V gene encodes CDR1 MDHEN and CDR2 SYDVKM. V was trimmed by 8 bases and J by 3 bases, leaving 7 bases between them. This CDR3 comprises 11 residues. The CDR3 DNA sequence: TGTGCCAGCCGCAGAGACTATGGCTACACCTTC. Its protein is CASRRDYGYTF.

V gene TRBV5-6 combines with J gene TRBJ2-5, with TRBD2 matching 12 bases. The junction had 5 bases not matched to a gene; V was cut back by 4 bases and J by 1 base. CDR1 and CDR2 (germline): SGHDT, YYEEEE. The CDR3 is 16 residues long. CDR3 residues: CASSQGLAGIQETQYF. The CDR3 nucleotides are TGTGCCAGCAGCCAAGGACTAGCGGGGATCCAAGAGACCCAGTACTTC.

The chain employs TRBV28 and TRBJ2-2, with TRBD2 matching 10 bases. The germline CDR1 and CDR2 sequences are MDHEN and SYDVKM. CDR3 length equals 16 residues. Losses at the gene ends were 4 bases for V and 4 bases for J; bases not matched to a gene: 6. Written as DNA, the CDR3 is TGTGCCAGCAGTTACCTGGCTAGCGGGAGCACCGGGGAGCTGTTTTTT. Its protein is CASSYLASGSTGELFF.

The rearrangement joins TRBV7-8 to TRBJ2-3; 7 bases line up with TRBD2. Germline V gene data show CDR1 as SGHVS and CDR2 as FQNEAQ. The CDR3 runs to 14 residues. Trimming took 7 bases from V and 3 from J; bases not matched to a gene: 7. This CDR3 is CASTGAGATDTQYF. DNA for the CDR3: TGTGCCAGCACCGGGGCGGGAGCAACAGATACGCAGTATTTT.

In this sample, this clone turned up a few times. J is TRBJ1-1 and V is TRBV4-2; D gene uncertain. Trimming left V 3 bases short and J 7 bases short, with 3 bases between. CDR3 length: 10 residues. Germline loops: CDR1 LGHNA, CDR2 YNFKEQ. The chain's CDR3 is CASSQDEAFF. CDR3 bases: TGTGCCAGCAGCCAGGATGAAGCTTTCTTT.

Regarding this clone: This same CDR3 is encoded by further DNA sequences in the sample. The chain has TRBV2 and TRBJ2-5, with no clear D. The CDR3 spans 11 residues. CDR1 is SNHLY, CDR2 FYNNEI, per germline. Trimming removed 5 bases at V and 5 bases at J, with 6 bases between. In nucleotides, the CDR3 is TGTGCCAGCAGTCAAGGGGAGACCCAGTACTTC. Translation gives CASSQGETQYF.

The J gene is TRBJ2-1, the V gene TRBV6-1; 7 nucleotides line up with TRBD2. CDR3 size: 15 residues. The germline gives CDR1 MNHNS, CDR2 SASEGT. V trimming: 0 bases; J trimming: 8 bases; junction bases outside the gene matches: 7. CDR3 sequence reads: CASSEASGAMYEQFF. In DNA form, the CDR3 reads TGTGCCAGCAGTGAAGCCAGCGGGGCTATGTATGAGCAGTTCTTC.

The chain carries TRBV28 and TRBJ1-6; possibly TRBD1 for D (6 bases). Germline CDR1 MDHEN, CDR2 SYDVKM. This CDR3 has 17 residues. V was pared by 2 bases and J by 7 bases, with 18 bases between. For the CDR3, the DNA is TGTGCCAGCAGTTTAAGACCACAGGGTTTCAGAAATTCACCCCTCCACTTT. This encodes CASSLRPQGFRNSPLHF.

The rearrangement links TRBV7-2 to TRBJ2-5; D remains ambiguous. The germline gives CDR1 SGHTA, CDR2 FQGNSA. The CDR3 is 15 amino acids. Trimming pared 1 base from V and 4 bases from J, leaving 13 bases between. CDR3 loop: CASSLEAGSTETQYF. CDR3 DNA sequence: TGTGCCAGCAGCTTAGAGGCTGGTAGCACAGAGACCCAGTACTTC.

The rearrangement joins TRBV9 to TRBJ2-2; tentative D call: TRBD1 (6 bases). The CDR3 sequence is 16 residues long. CDR1 is SGDLS, CDR2 YYNGEE, per germline. Trimming removed 0 bases at V and 6 bases at J, with 15 bases between. The DNA for the CDR3 is TGTGCCAGCAGCGTAGCCTTCCCCAGGGGAGCCGGGGAGCTGTTTTTT. Translation gives CASSVAFPRGAGELFF.

In the case of this clone: The sample carries other DNA sequences with the same CDR3. The rearrangement joins TRBV18 to TRBJ1-4; TRBD1 aligns across 8 bases. J was trimmed by 8 bases and V by 3 bases; bases with no gene match: 8. Looked up from germline, CDR1 is KGHSH and CDR2 is LQKENI. The CDR3 has 15 amino acids. CDR3 residues: CASSPQQGAGEKLFF. As DNA, the CDR3 is TGTGCCAGCTCACCCCAGCAGGGGGCCGGCGAAAAACTGTTTTTT. The full variable domain, completed using reference TRBV18 and TRBJ1-4, is NAGVMQNPRHLVRRRGQEARLRCSPMKGHSHVYWYRQLPEEGLKFMVYLQKENIIDESGMPKERFSAEFPKEGPSILRIQQVVRGDSAAYFCASSPQQGAGEKLFFGSGTQLSVL.

The rearrangement uses TRBV18 and TRBJ1-6; 9 positions agree with TRBD1. The CDR3 sequence is 19 residues long. Germline CDR1 is KGHSH and CDR2 is LQKENI. J lost 10 bases, V lost 3 bases, and 19 bases had no gene match. The CDR3 region is CASSPKRDPGQGFKSPLHF. The CDR3 region has the DNA TGTGCCAGCTCACCGAAGCGAGACCCGGGACAGGGTTTTAAGTCACCCCTCCACTTT.

The chain carries TRBV6-6 and TRBJ2-1, with no clear D. The ends were cut back, 4 bases at V and 7 bases at J, with 5 bases in the middle. This CDR3 spans 11 amino acids. Germline V gene sequence: CDR1 MNHNY, CDR2 SVGAGI (reference sequence). CDR3 in amino acids: CASSSWNEQFF. For the CDR3, the DNA is TGTGCCAGCAGTTCTTGGAATGAGCAGTTCTTC.

This chain joins TRBV28 and TRBJ2-1; possible D gene TRBD1, 5 bases. Trimming removed 3 bases from V and 0 bases from J, with 21 bases in between. CDR3 length: 19 amino acids. The germline gives CDR1 MDHEN, CDR2 SYDVKM. CDR3 amino acids: CASSFDPGSLISSYNEQFF. The DNA of the CDR3 is TGTGCCAGCAGTTTCGACCCAGGGTCTCTTATTAGCTCCTACAATGAGCAGTTCTTC.